This entry features one T cell receptor (beta chain) sequence. In the authors' workflow: Reference gene primer amplification gave nucleated cell count estimates. Clones were read by immunoSEQ multiplex PCR, and TCRdb kept only the in-frame ones, dropping some. That table furnishes V, J and clone size, whereas the DNA furnished D and trimming. The sample lists roughly 200,000 clones; approximately 90% were seen once. This sample stems from a study of blood T cell repertoires in COVID-19. Looking at the study overall: From the United States, Italy and Spain came samples of acute and convalescent COVID-19. PBMCs, B-cell-depleted T cells, or T cells provided the cDNA or gDNA that made up the material.

V shed 6 bases and J 7 bases; nucleotides not matched to a gene: 3. The length of the CDR3 is 13 residues. Germline CDR1 and CDR2: MNHEY and SMNVEV (reference sequence). The TCR was taken from a woman in her forties who had recovered from COVID-19. Material: peripheral blood. The rearrangement links TRBV27 to TRBJ1-4; the match to TRBD1 covers 9 bases. The CDR3 loop is CASRGTGREKLFF. The CDR3, as DNA: TGTGCCAGCAGAGGGACAGGGCGTGAAAAACTGTTTTTT.